These T cell receptor beta chains were read from a single sample in a study of blood T cell repertoires in COVID-19. Produced via immunoSEQ multiplex PCR; TCRdb's table is partial and in-frame only. The table shows over 130,000 clones, with roughly 86% occurring only once. The sequencing sample was made of peripheral blood. The receptors originated from a human donor in a cohort sampled during active COVID-19. Each CDR3 is given with its conserved first and last residue. The D gene is left open where the match is weak. Size values are once, few and many counts, or a class for expanded clones, and some rows have none.

v_call	clone_size	d_call	j_call	cdr3_aa	cdr3_nt
TRBV2	.	.	TRBJ1-6	CASMGQPSYNSPLHF	TGTGCCAGCATGGGGCAGCCCTCCTATAATTCACCCCTCCACTTT
TRBV6-6	.	.	TRBJ1-1	CASSSSGKNTEAFF	TGTGCCAGCAGTTCGAGCGGTAAGAACACTGAAGCTTTCTTT
TRBV3-1/TRBV3-2	.	.	TRBJ2-1	CASSLEGLSSNEQFF	TGTGCCAGCAGCCTAGAGGGCCTATCGAGTAATGAGCAGTTCTTC
TRBV11-1	.	TRBD2	TRBJ2-1	CASSPQRDPSYNEQFF	TGTGCCAGCAGCCCTCAGCGGGATCCCTCCTACAATGAGCAGTTCTTC
TRBV30	.	TRBD1	TRBJ1-6	CAWSSYRGLSYNSPLHF	TGTGCCTGGAGTAGTTACAGGGGGCTCTCCTATAATTCACCCCTCCACTTT
TRBV7-6	few	.	TRBJ2-1	CASSWQGYNEQFF	TGTGCCAGCAGCTGGCAGGGTTACAATGAGCAGTTCTTC
TRBV7-2	.	.	TRBJ2-7	CASSLFPSTQQRGEQYF	TGTGCCAGCAGCTTATTTCCTAGTACCCAACAACGAGGCGAGCAGTACTTC
TRBV2	.	.	TRBJ2-1	CASSKGLANEQFF	TGTGCCAGCAGTAAGGGACTGGCTAATGAGCAGTTCTTC
TRBV28	.	.	TRBJ1-5	CASSLSGGGNQPQHF	TGTGCCAGCAGTTTATCCGGGGGTGGCAATCAGCCCCAGCATTTT
TRBV11-2	.	.	TRBJ2-1	CASSLDNYNEQFF	TGTGCCAGCAGTTTGGACAACTACAATGAGCAGTTCTTC
TRBV28	.	.	TRBJ2-1	CATKGQKFYNEQFF	TGTGCCACCAAGGGGCAGAAGTTTTACAATGAGCAGTTCTTC
TRBV28	.	.	TRBJ1-5	CASSLLSQGQRTQHF	TGTGCCAGCAGTTTGCTCTCACAGGGACAAAGGACCCAGCATTTT
TRBV27	.	TRBD1	TRBJ1-2	CASTPLGGQGYGYTF	TGTGCCAGCACCCCGCTGGGGGGACAGGGCTATGGCTACACCTTC
TRBV5-1	.	TRBD1	TRBJ2-3	CASSLGFQGAADTQYF	TGCGCCAGCAGCTTGGGCTTTCAGGGGGCCGCAGATACGCAGTATTTT
TRBV12-3/TRBV12-4	few	.	TRBJ1-1	CASRTTWNTEAFF	TGTGCCAGCAGGACGACATGGAACACTGAAGCTTTCTTT
TRBV5-1	.	.	TRBJ2-7	CASSLANRQRPLDEQYF	TGCGCCAGCAGCTTGGCTAATCGCCAGCGACCTTTGGACGAGCAGTACTTC
TRBV12-3/TRBV12-4	.	.	TRBJ1-1	CASSSRRTEAFF	TGTGCCAGCAGTTCGCGGAGGACTGAAGCTTTCTTT
TRBV11-3	.	.	TRBJ2-1	CASSSDSYNEQFF	TGTGCCAGCAGCTCGGACAGTTACAATGAGCAGTTCTTC
TRBV4-1	.	.	TRBJ2-1	CASSSGLNEQFF	TGCGCCAGCAGCTCAGGGTTGAATGAGCAGTTCTTC
TRBV4-2	.	TRBD1	TRBJ1-2	CASSQDRDRGGGYTF	TGTGCCAGCAGCCAAGATCGGGACAGGGGCGGTGGCTACACCTTC
TRBV6-5	.	.	TRBJ2-5	CASSYSLAAGETQYF	TGTGCCAGCAGTTACTCGCTAGCTGCGGGAGAGACCCAGTACTTC
TRBV6-5	.	.	TRBJ1-1	CASSYRGERRAFF	TGTGCCAGCAGTTACCGGGGGGAAAGACGGGCTTTCTTT
TRBV14	.	TRBD1	TRBJ2-7	CASSQSGTGYEQYF	TGTGCCAGCAGCCAATCCGGGACAGGCTACGAGCAGTACTTC
TRBV4-1	.	.	TRBJ1-2	CASSQGQGSGYGYTF	TGCGCCAGCAGCCAAGGTCAGGGATCTGGCTATGGCTACACCTTC
TRBV30	.	.	TRBJ2-7	CAWSDRQRGRYEQYF	TGTGCCTGGAGTGACCGACAGAGAGGAAGGTACGAGCAGTACTTC
TRBV18	.	.	TRBJ2-3	CASSGDWDTDTQYF	TGTGCCAGCTCAGGGGACTGGGACACAGATACGCAGTATTTT